This is a list of T cell receptor beta chains from one sample in a study of T cell changes during pregnancy in multiple sclerosis. Method: immunoSEQ multiplex PCR; TCRdb's copy keeps in-frame clones and lacks some. The sample contains 52,000 or so clones, about 93% of which appear only once. This specimen was CD4+ T cells from peripheral blood mononuclear cells, taken in the second trimester of pregnancy. These receptors were collected from a female donor with multiple sclerosis, enrolled in a pregnancy study. The CDR3 runs from the conserved cysteine through the conserved F or W. Fields, in order: V gene, CDR3 length, J gene, CDR3 protein.

v_gene: TRBV19
len: 15
j_gene: TRBJ2-7
CDR3aa: CASSITPGTSGEQYF

v_gene: TRBV18
len: 15
j_gene: TRBJ2-3
CDR3aa: CASSPLGAGTDTQYF

v_gene: TRBV13
len: 14
j_gene: TRBJ1-2
CDR3aa: CASRRGGGNYGYTF

v_gene: TRBV19
len: 13
j_gene: TRBJ2-5
CDR3aa: CASSRQGGETQYF

v_gene: TRBV18
len: 17
j_gene: TRBJ1-2
CDR3aa: CASSPRRGGSTNYGYTF

v_gene: TRBV5-5
len: 18
j_gene: TRBJ1-6
CDR3aa: CASSFVPPGGSGYSPLHF

v_gene: TRBV9
len: 21
j_gene: TRBJ2-1
CDR3aa: CASSVAGLAGGPLRSYNEQFF

v_gene: TRBV20-1
len: 11
j_gene: TRBJ1-1
CDR3aa: CSAPQFTEAFF

v_gene: TRBV25-1
len: 17
j_gene: TRBJ2-3
CDR3aa: CASSDITGTLSTDTQYF

v_gene: TRBV7-2
len: 13
j_gene: TRBJ2-5
CDR3aa: CASSLDSWETQYF

v_gene: TRBV4-1
len: 15
j_gene: TRBJ1-3
CDR3aa: CASSRTVFYGNTIYF

v_gene: TRBV4-1
len: 15
j_gene: TRBJ2-3
CDR3aa: CASSQTGLVRDTQYF

v_gene: TRBV10-2
len: 16
j_gene: TRBJ2-5
CDR3aa: CASSEGYNRGRETQYF

v_gene: TRBV9
len: 13
j_gene: TRBJ1-4
CDR3aa: CASSVHTGGQLFF

v_gene: TRBV6-1
len: 17
j_gene: TRBJ1-6
CDR3aa: CASSEAPGHSYNSPLHF

v_gene: TRBV7-9
len: 12
j_gene: TRBJ1-1
CDR3aa: CASGQSYTEAFF

v_gene: TRBV6-1
len: 14
j_gene: TRBJ1-5
CDR3aa: CASSEGRSNQPQHF

v_gene: TRBV6-4
len: 15
j_gene: TRBJ1-1
CDR3aa: CASSDSPQGVTEAFF

v_gene: TRBV19
len: 15
j_gene: TRBJ1-2
CDR3aa: CASSTPGGANYGYTF

v_gene: TRBV6-1
len: 14
j_gene: TRBJ1-3
CDR3aa: CASSGGRVGNTIYF

v_gene: TRBV5-3
len: 9
j_gene: TRBJ2-7
CDR3aa: CAPRFKQYF

v_gene: TRBV7-8
len: 16
j_gene: TRBJ1-4
CDR3aa: CASSLNQGGLNEKLFF

v_gene: TRBV6-1
len: 14
j_gene: TRBJ1-1
CDR3aa: CASRPSGDYTEAFF

v_gene: TRBV7-9
len: 13
j_gene: TRBJ1-2
CDR3aa: CASSKGANYGYTF

v_gene: TRBV7-8
len: 15
j_gene: TRBJ1-3
CDR3aa: CASSLMTTSGNTIYF

v_gene: TRBV6-5
len: 15
j_gene: TRBJ1-2
CDR3aa: CASNTRWGANYGYTF

v_gene: TRBV10-3
len: 12
j_gene: TRBJ1-1
CDR3aa: CAIKGQHTEAFF

v_gene: TRBV6-1
len: 14
j_gene: TRBJ1-2
CDR3aa: CASRLGQGDYGYTF

v_gene: TRBV5-4
len: 18
j_gene: TRBJ1-6
CDR3aa: CASTRGTGLPSYNSPLHF

v_gene: TRBV5-4
len: 14
j_gene: TRBJ2-1
CDR3aa: CASSLSGGPVEQFF

v_gene: TRBV5-6
len: 17
j_gene: TRBJ1-5
CDR3aa: CASSFRPPRGVNQPQHF

v_gene: TRBV15
len: 16
j_gene: TRBJ1-4
CDR3aa: CATSRGPGQGNEKLFF

v_gene: TRBV6-1
len: 13
j_gene: TRBJ2-3
CDR3aa: CASSEVYTDTQYF

v_gene: TRBV7-6
len: 18
j_gene: TRBJ1-6
CDR3aa: CASSLSEGLSSYNSPLHF

v_gene: TRBV6-6
len: 13
j_gene: TRBJ1-2
CDR3aa: CASSSTQGRGYTF